The T cell receptor beta chain described here comes from a study of shared clonotypes between healthy human individuals (dated by TCRdb to between 2020 and 2021). In terms of the full investigation: The cohort comprised a couple of women and a few men aged 18 to 49 years. For each donor, CD4 naive and CD4 memory were each run on three plates, CD8 naive on two plates, and CD8 memory on one plate. Blood TCR repertoires of about five healthy adults were deeply sequenced to estimate repertoire size and the extent of clonotype sharing between individuals. Libraries were prepared and TCR repertoires were sequenced by different laboratories using diverse techniques, in order to increase sequencing depth and limit assay-specific biases. Leukapheresis yielded between about 0.85 and 9.5 billion PBMCs per donor.

TCR CDR3 regions were amplified from genomic DNA by multiplex PCR using the deep immunoSEQ assay. Extracted genomic DNA from each cell subset was spread evenly across all wells of several immunoSEQ 96-well plates, with each plate serving as a replicate. For sorted subsets, 200 to 250 ng genomic DNA, equal to tens of thousands of T cell genomes, was loaded into each replicate PCR. Purified libraries were measured with a Qubit 3.0 fluorometer, size-checked on a Bioanalyzer 2100, and measured again with the KAPA Library Quantification kit. Each immunoSEQ 96-well plate was sequenced on its own single-read 150-cycle Illumina NextSeq 550 flow cell. The original pipeline was this. The immunoSEQ output contained only junctional sequences without quality scores, so filtering could not match that applied to full-length reads. To assign V/J genes and CDR3, sequences were annotated using PyIR, a Python wrapper for IgBLAST v1.9, with IMGT germline references. Any read was removed if the V/J assignment was weak (E-value above 1e-6), the CDR3 was missing, or the read contained stop codons, out-of-frame junctions, or ambiguous translated residues. V3J clonotypes were defined by identical inferred V gene, J gene, and CDR3 amino acid sequence. To compute the percentage overlap between repertoires, the number of shared unique clonotypes was divided by the size of the smaller repertoire. Repertoire richness was assessed with RTK rarefaction, the Chao1 estimator, and Recon v2.1 estimates of unobserved clonotypes. Generation probabilities were computed with OLGA for all TCRbeta clonotypes obtained by the gDNA method from several donors. This immuneACCESS table, as held by TCRdb, lists in-frame sequences with V and J called but not all clones. Of the missing ones, under half trace to an unresolved V gene in checked studies; the others have no known cause. The DNA gave D and trimming, while V, J and clone size come from that table. The sample has 2 million or so clones on record, about 94% of them singletons. The ten largest make up around 1.1% of the sample.

Broad study findings and their caveats: Higher generation probabilities were observed for clonotypes shared by all four sorted-subset donors than for non-shared clonotypes. Even with the large sequencing depth, rarefaction of the sorted-subset datasets indicated that sequencing was incomplete. Pairwise subsampling indicated that sequencing depth was expected to affect the degree of clonotype sharing among donors. Sampling was restricted to blood, and TCR repertoires in tissue are likely to differ from TCR repertoires in blood. The genetic and exposure-history diversity represented was limited by the small number of donors. Estimated clonotype richness was generally larger for naive than for memory subsets. Sharing across several donors was observed for about 5% of naive CD4, 3% to 4% of naive CD8, roughly 2.4% of memory CD4, and around 0.4% of memory CD8 clonotypes.

CD8 naive samples were obtained by positive selection for CCR7 among CD45RO-negative cells, yielding a CD45RA+CCR7+ population from which TemRA cells were excluded. The donors were healthy, HIV-negative adults who had no recently reported acute infections or vaccinations. Every donor was a Caucasian adult living in Nashville, Tennessee, USA. Blood was collected by leukapheresis, and PBMCs were isolated by Ficoll-Histopaque density gradient centrifugation and then cryopreserved in liquid nitrogen vapor phase. Analytical flow cytometry was used to check the purity and quantity of every magnetically sorted T cell population. From each sorted fraction, genomic DNA was isolated and quantified by UV absorbance on a Nanodrop 2000c. For this clone: Its target antigen remains unknown. Base quality data are lacking; no much larger clone is found one base away.

From the cysteine up to the phenylalanine, the CDR3 has a length of 14 residues. The retained sequence is limited to the CDR3, 42 bases, with the frame set at the first base. V drops 4 bases and J drops 3 bases, leaving 12 bases in between. Via the germline V gene, CDR1 is MGHDK and CDR2 SYGVNS. What was sequenced was naive CD8+ T cells sorted from blood. The sample's cell subset or site, from its label and the paper: CD45RA+CCR7+. This TCR was recovered from a man aged 18 to 35 in good health. The rearranged chain carries TRBV25-1 and TRBJ1-2; perhaps TRBD1 is the D gene, with 5 bases matching. The nucleotide sequence is TGTGCCAGCAGTGGGGGCCTGCTATACTATGGCTACACCTTC. It specifies CASSGGLLYYGYTF.